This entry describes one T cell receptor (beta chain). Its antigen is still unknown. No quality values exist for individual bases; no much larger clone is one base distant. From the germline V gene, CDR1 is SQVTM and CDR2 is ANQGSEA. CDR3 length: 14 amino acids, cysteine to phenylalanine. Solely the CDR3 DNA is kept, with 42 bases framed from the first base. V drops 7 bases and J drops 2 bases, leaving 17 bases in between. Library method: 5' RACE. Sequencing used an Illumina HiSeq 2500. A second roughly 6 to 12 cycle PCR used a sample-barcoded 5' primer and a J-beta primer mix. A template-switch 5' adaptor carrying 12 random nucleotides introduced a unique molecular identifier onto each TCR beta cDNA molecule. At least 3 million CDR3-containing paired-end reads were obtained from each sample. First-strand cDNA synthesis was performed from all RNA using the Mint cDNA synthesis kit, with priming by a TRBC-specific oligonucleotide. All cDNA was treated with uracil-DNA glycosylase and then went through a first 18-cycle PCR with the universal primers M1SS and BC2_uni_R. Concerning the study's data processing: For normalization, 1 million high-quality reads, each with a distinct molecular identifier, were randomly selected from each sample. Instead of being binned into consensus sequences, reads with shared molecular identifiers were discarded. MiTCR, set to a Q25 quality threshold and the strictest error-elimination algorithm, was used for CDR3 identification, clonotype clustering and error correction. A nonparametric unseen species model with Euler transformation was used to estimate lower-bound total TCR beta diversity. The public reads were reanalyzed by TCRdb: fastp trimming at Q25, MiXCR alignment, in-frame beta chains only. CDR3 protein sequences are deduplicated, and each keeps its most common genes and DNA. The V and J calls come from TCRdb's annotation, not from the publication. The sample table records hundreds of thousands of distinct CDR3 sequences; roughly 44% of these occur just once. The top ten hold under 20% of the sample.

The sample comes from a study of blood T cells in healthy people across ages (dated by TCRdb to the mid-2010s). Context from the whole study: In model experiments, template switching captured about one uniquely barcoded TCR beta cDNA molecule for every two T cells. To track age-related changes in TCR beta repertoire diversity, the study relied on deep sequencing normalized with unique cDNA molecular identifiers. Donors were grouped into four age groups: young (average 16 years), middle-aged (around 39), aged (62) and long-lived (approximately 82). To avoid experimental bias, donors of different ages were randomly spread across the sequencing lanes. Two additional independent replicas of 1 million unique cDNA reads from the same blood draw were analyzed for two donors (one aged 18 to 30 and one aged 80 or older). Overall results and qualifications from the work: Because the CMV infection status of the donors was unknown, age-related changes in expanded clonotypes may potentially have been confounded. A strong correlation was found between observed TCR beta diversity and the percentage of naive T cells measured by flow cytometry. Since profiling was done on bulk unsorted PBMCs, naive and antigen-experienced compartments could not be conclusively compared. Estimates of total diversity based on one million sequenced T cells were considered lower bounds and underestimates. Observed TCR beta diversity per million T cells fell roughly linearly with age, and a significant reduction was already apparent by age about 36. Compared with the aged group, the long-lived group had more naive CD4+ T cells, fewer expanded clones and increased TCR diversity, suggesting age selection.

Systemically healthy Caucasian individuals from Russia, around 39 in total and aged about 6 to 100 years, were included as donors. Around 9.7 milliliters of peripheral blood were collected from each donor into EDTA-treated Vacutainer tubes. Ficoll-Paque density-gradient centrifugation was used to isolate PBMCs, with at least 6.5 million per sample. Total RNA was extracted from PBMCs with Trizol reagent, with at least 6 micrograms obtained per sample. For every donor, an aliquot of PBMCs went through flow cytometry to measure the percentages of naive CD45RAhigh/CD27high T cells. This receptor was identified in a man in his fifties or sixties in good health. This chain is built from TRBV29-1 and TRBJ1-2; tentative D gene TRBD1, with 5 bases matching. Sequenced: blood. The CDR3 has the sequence CSAGGPQRNYGYTF. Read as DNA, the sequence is TGCAGCGCTGGGGGTCCACAGAGGAACTATGGCTACACCTTC. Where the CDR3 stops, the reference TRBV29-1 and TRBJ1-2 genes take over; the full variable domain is SAVISQKPSRDICQRGTSLTIQCQVDSQVTMMFWYRQQPGQSLTLIATANQGSEATYESGFVIDKFPISRPNLTFSTLTVSNMSPEDSSIYLCSAGGPQRNYGYTFGSGTRLTVV.